Below, 13 T cell receptor beta chains from the same sample are listed, as sequenced in a study of blood T cells in healthy people across ages. It was with a sample-barcoded 5' primer and a J-beta primer mix that a second PCR of about 6 to 12 cycles was run. TCRdb re-derived calls from the 5' RACE reads in MiXCR, one entry per CDR3 protein. The sample lists hundreds of thousands of distinct CDR3 sequences, 58% occurring once. The source material was blood. The source of these receptors is a man aged 25-40 years in good health.

The rearrangement joins TRBV20-1 to TRBJ2-5; D may be TRBD2 (7 bases). The germline V and J ends were trimmed by 5 bases and 5 bases, with 18 bases remaining between them. Germline lookup yields CDR1 DFQATT and CDR2 SNEGSKA (reference sequence). The CDR3 consists of 14 residues. CDR3: CSASRGARGETQYF. The CDR3 DNA is TGCAGTGCTTCCCGGGGGGCCCGAGGGGAGACCCAGTACTTC.

The chain carries TRBV12-3 or TRBV12-4 and TRBJ2-5; 9 bases align to TRBD1. J gave up 2 bases and V 5 bases, and 6 bases lay outside the gene matches. The CDR3 is 15 residues long. CDR3 loop: CASSPQGQGQETQYF. In nucleotides, the CDR3 is TGTGCCAGCAGTCCCCAGGGACAGGGACAAGAGACCCAGTACTTC.

The chain uses TRBV4-1 and TRBJ1-2, with 11 bases identical to TRBD1. The V and J ends lost 3 bases and 6 bases, in that order; junction bases with no gene match: 12. This CDR3 has 17 residues. Germline lookup yields CDR1 MGHRA and CDR2 YSYEKL. CDR3 residues: CASSHPGQGGRRNGYTF. CDR3 nucleotide sequence: TGCGCCAGCAGCCATCCGGGACAGGGGGGACGTCGGAATGGCTACACCTTC.

The gene calls are TRBV7-2 and TRBJ1-4; D unclear. Deletions cut 5 bases from V and 3 bases from J, with 16 bases between. There are 16 residues in the CDR3. Germline CDR1 SGHTA, CDR2 FQGNSA. The CDR3 DNA reads as TGTGCCAGCAGCCCCGGTGTGGCAGGAGCTAATGAAAAACTGTTTTTT. It codes for CASSPGVAGANEKLFF.

J is TRBJ1-2 and V is TRBV3-1; perhaps TRBD1 as D (6 bases). The V gene's germline CDR1 is LGHDT and CDR2 YNNKEL (reference sequence). The germline V and J ends were trimmed by 4 bases and 8 bases, with 14 bases remaining between them. CDR3 length: 13 residues. This chain's CDR3 is CASSPYREGGYTF. CDR3 in DNA: TGTGCCAGCAGCCCCTACAGGGAGGGCGGCTACACCTTC.

The chain has TRBV12-3 or TRBV12-4 and TRBJ1-2; no definite D call. The V end was cut by 3 bases, the J end by 6 bases, with 5 bases between. This CDR3 is 11 amino acids long. CDR3 nucleotides: TGTGCCAGCAGTTTGAAAAATGGCTACACCTTC. Its translation is CASSLKNGYTF.

This clonotype occurred a few times. The chain links TRBV27 to TRBJ2-7; D could derive from TRBD1 or TRBD2 (5 bases each). CDR1 MNHEY and CDR2 SMNVEV come from the germline V gene (reference sequence). This CDR3 comprises 14 residues. Trimming stripped 6 bases from V and 2 bases from J, with 14 bases between. In DNA form, the CDR3 reads TGTGCCAGCAGCCCCGGGACGCCTCCCTACGAGCAGTACTTC. Protein: CASSPGTPPYEQYF.

The chain links TRBV27 to TRBJ1-4; D may be TRBD1 (5 bases). The germline V and J ends were trimmed by 6 bases and 4 bases, with 15 bases remaining between them. This CDR3 has 15 amino acids. Germline V gene lookup returns CDR1 MNHEY and CDR2 SMNVEV (reference sequence). CDR3 in amino acids: CASRPGTTINEKLFF. Here the CDR3 DNA reads TGTGCCAGCAGGCCCGGGACGACTATTAATGAAAAACTGTTTTTT.

The DNA of the CDR3 is TGCGCCAGCAGCTTGGCCCCCGGGACTCTAGGGACCCTCCACTTT. This sequence encodes CASSLAPGTLGTLHF. V usage is TRBV5-1 and J usage is TRBJ1-6; TRBD1 is a possible D gene (5 bases). CDR1 is SGHRS, CDR2 YFSETQ, per germline. The CDR3 consists of 15 residues. V shed 0 bases and J shed 14 bases, with 18 bases lying between them. The full variable domain, completed using reference TRBV5-1 and TRBJ1-6, is KAGVTQTPRYLIKTRGQQVTLSCSPISGHRSVSWYQQTPGQGLQFLFEYFSETQRNKGNFPGRFSGRQFSNSRSEMNVSTLELGDSALYLCASSLAPGTLGTLHFGNGTRLTVT.

This clonotype was counted ten times or more. The CDR3 coding sequence is TGTGCCAGCAGGAGCCTGTCTGACGAGCAGTACTTC. Translation gives CASRSLSDEQYF. The J gene is TRBJ2-7, the V gene TRBV25-1; D gene uncertain. The germline V gene has CDR1 MGHDK and CDR2 SYGVNS. This CDR3 is built from 12 residues. Trimming pared 6 bases from V and 5 bases from J, leaving 11 bases between.

This clonotype was counted a few times. V and J are TRBV20-1 and TRBJ2-3, with a possible D match to TRBD2 (6 bases). The CDR3 consists of 15 residues. V was clipped by 5 bases and J by 1 base, with 16 bases between them. Per the germline V gene, CDR1 is DFQATT and CDR2 is SNEGSKA (reference sequence). Written as DNA, the CDR3 is TGCAGTGCTGACTGGCGAGGCGGGGGCACAGATACGCAGTATTTT. Encoded protein: CSADWRGGGTDTQYF.

The J gene is TRBJ2-2, the V gene TRBV28, with 7 nucleotides matching TRBD2. The CDR3 is 17 amino acids. Losses at the gene ends were 4 bases for V and 7 bases for J; bases not matched to a gene: 15. CDR1 MDHEN and CDR2 SYDVKM come from the germline V gene. CDR3 region: CASSSSFWRGGLGELFF. CDR3 bases: TGTGCCAGCAGTTCCAGTTTTTGGCGGGGAGGGCTCGGGGAGCTGTTTTTT.

V usage is TRBV5-1 and J usage is TRBJ2-4, with D tentatively TRBD1 or TRBD2 (5 bases each). The DNA end is a closer match to TRBJ2-7, so the J assignment may be wrong. Germline V CDR1 and CDR2: SGHRS, YFSETQ. The CDR3 totals 16 residues. The CDR3 DNA sequence: TGCGCCAGCAGCCCGGGGTCCAGGGAAAGTTGGTACGAGCAGTACTTC. It is translated as CASSPGSRESWYEQYF.